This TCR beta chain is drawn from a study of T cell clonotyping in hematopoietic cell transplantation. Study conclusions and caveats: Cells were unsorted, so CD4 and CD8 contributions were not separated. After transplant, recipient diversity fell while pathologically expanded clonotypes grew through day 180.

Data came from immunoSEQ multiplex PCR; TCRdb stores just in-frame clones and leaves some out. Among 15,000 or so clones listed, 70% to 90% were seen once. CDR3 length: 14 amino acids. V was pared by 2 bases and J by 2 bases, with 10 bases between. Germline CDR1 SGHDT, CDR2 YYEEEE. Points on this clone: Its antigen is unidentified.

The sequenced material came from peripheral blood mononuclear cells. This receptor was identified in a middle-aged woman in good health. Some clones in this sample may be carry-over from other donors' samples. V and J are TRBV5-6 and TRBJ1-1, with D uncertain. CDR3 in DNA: TGTGCCAGCAGCTTTGACATTACTAACACTGAAGCTTTCTTT. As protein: CASSFDITNTEAFF.